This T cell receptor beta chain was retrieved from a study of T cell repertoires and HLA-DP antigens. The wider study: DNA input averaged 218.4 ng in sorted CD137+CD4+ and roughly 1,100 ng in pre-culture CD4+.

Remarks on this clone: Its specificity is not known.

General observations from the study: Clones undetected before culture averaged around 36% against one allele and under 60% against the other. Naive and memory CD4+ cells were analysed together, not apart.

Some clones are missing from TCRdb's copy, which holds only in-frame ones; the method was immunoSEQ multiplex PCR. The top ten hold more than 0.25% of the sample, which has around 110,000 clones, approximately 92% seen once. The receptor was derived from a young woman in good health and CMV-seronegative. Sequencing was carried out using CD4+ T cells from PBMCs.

CDR3 amino acids: CAWRSTSGRTYSYEQYF. The CDR3 DNA is TGTGCCTGGAGGTCGACTAGCGGGAGAACCTACTCCTACGAGCAGTACTTC. The chain employs TRBV30 and TRBJ2-7, with 12 positions matching TRBD2. Germline CDR1 is GTSNPN and CDR2 is SVGIG (reference sequence). The CDR3 totals 17 residues. After removal of 3 bases from V and 0 bases from J, the junction contained 9 bases not matched to a gene. The full variable domain, with the rest looked up from reference TRBV30 and TRBJ2-7, is SQTIHQWPATLVQPVGSPLSLECTVEGTSNPNLYWYRQAAGRGLQLLFYSVGIGQISSEVPQNLSASRPQDRQFILSSKKLLLSDSGFYLCAWRSTSGRTYSYEQYFGPGTRLTVT.